The 30 T cell receptor beta chains presented below share a single source sample, sequenced in a study of blood T cell repertoires in COVID-19. Sequenced by immunoSEQ multiplex PCR; TCRdb stores in-frame clones only, minus some. The sample carries approximately 260,000 clones, 88% recorded once. Sequencing was carried out using peripheral blood. Source of these receptors: a woman in her forties who had recovered from COVID-19.

The rearrangement joins TRBV5-4 to TRBJ2-3; D gene ambiguous. Trimming pared 0 bases from V and 4 bases from J, leaving 6 bases between. The CDR3 extends over 13 amino acids. CDR1 SGHNT and CDR2 YYREEE come from the germline V gene (reference sequence). Here the CDR3 DNA reads TGTGCCAGCAGCTTGGCCGCGGCAGATACGCAGTATTTT. It codes for CASSLAAADTQYF.

The V gene is TRBV5-4, the J gene TRBJ2-4; 7 nucleotides agree with TRBD2. V trimming: 0 bases; J trimming: 2 bases; junction bases outside the gene matches: 2. Looked up from germline, CDR1 is SGHNT and CDR2 is YYREEE (reference sequence). This CDR3 is built from 15 residues. DNA of the CDR3: TGTGCCAGCAGCTTGGACGGGGGGTCCAAAAACATTCAGTACTTC. Amino acids: CASSLDGGSKNIQYF.

This chain links TRBV4-2 with TRBJ1-2, with D perhaps matching TRBD1 (6 bases). Germline-derived CDR1 and CDR2 are LGHNA and YNFKEQ. Trimming took off 2 bases at V and 2 bases at J, with 9 bases between the two ends. The CDR3 is 14 residues long. The CDR3 bases are TGTGCCAGCAGCCAACACACAGGGAACTATGGCTACACCTTC. Encoded protein: CASSQHTGNYGYTF.

This rearrangement joins TRBV4-1 to TRBJ2-7; TRBD1 aligns across 9 bases. The germline CDR1 and CDR2 sequences are MGHRA and YSYEKL. CDR3 length: 15 amino acids. J lost 3 bases, V lost 4 bases, and 7 bases had no gene match. CDR3 in DNA: TGCGCCAGCAGCCCTCCGGGACAGGGTTACTACGAGCAGTACTTC. Its protein product is CASSPPGQGYYEQYF.

The V call is TRBV7-3, the J call TRBJ1-6, with 10 bases fitting TRBD1. Germline V gene lookup returns CDR1 SGHTA and CDR2 FQGTGA. The J segment lost 8 bases and the V segment lost 5 bases, leaving 6 bases of the junction unmatched. This CDR3 contains 15 residues. The CDR3 DNA reads as TGTGCCAGCAGCCGGGACAGGGGTAGGGATTCACCCCTCCACTTT. Translating gives CASSRDRGRDSPLHF.

The chain couples TRBV4-3 to TRBJ2-7; TRBD2 is a possible D gene (6 bases). CDR3 length: 13 residues. V lost 1 base and J 4 bases, leaving 8 bases between the germline ends. The germline CDR1 and CDR2 sequences are LGHNA and YSLEER. CDR3 protein: CASSQGDSYEQYF. Written as DNA, the CDR3 is TGCGCCAGCAGCCAAGGGGACTCTTACGAGCAGTACTTC.

The CDR3 loop is CASSTQSGTEAFF. For the CDR3, the DNA is TGTGCCAGCAGCACCCAAAGCGGAACTGAAGCTTTCTTT. The V and J genes are TRBV9 and TRBJ1-1, with D unresolved. CDR1 SGDLS and CDR2 YYNGEE come from the germline V gene. Trimming shortened V by 4 bases and J by 5 bases, and 12 bases separated the two germline ends. The CDR3 consists of 13 residues.

This clone was detected once. Written as DNA, the CDR3 is TGTGCCAGCAGCTTATTGTCTAGCCGTGAGACCCAGTACTTC. Translated: CASSLLSSRETQYF. This rearrangement joins TRBV7-2 to TRBJ2-5; perhaps TRBD2 as D (5 bases). The CDR3 spans 14 residues. From germline, CDR1 is SGHTA and CDR2 FQGNSA. Trimming left V 2 bases short and J 5 bases short, with 12 bases between. The full variable domain, rest sourced from reference TRBV7-2 and TRBJ2-5, is GAGVSQSPSNKVTEKGKDVELRCDPISGHTALYWYRQSLGQGLEFLIYFQGNSAPDKSGLPSDRFSAERTGGSVSTLTIQRTQQEDSAVYLCASSLLSSRETQYFGPGTRLLVL.

This chain connects TRBV5-1 to TRBJ2-2, with TRBD2 identical over 15 bases. CDR3 length: 17 amino acids. Unmatched junction bases numbered 6, after V lost 2 bases and J lost 7 bases. CDR1 and CDR2 (germline): SGHRS, YFSETQ. CDR3 bases: TGCGCCAGCAGCTTCGGACTAGCGGGAGGGCCCGACGGGGAGCTGTTTTTT. It translates to CASSFGLAGGPDGELFF.

This clone was counted between two and nine times. This CDR3 is CASSLGQGIAGELFF. The CDR3 DNA reads as TGTGCCAGCAGCTTAGGACAGGGGATAGCCGGGGAGCTGTTTTTT. The rearrangement links TRBV7-9 to TRBJ2-2; 8 bases map to TRBD1. Trimming at V came to 1 base and at J to 6 bases, leaving 4 bases not matched to a gene. CDR1 is SEHNR and CDR2 is FQNEAQ in the germline V gene (reference sequence). The CDR3 totals 15 residues.

The chain carries TRBV11-3 and TRBJ2-2, with unresolved D. V was cut by 6 bases and J by 9 bases, with 8 bases left in between. Germline-derived CDR1 and CDR2 are SGHNT and YENEEA. The CDR3 sequence is 11 residues long. In DNA form, the CDR3 reads TGTGCCAGCAGAAACTTGCGGGAGCTGTTTTTT. Translated, it gives CASRNLRELFF.

The rearrangement uses TRBV7-9 and TRBJ1-6; D is uncertain. V lost 5 bases to trimming and J lost 5 bases, with 10 bases between them. The CDR3 has 14 amino acids. Germline V gene sequence: CDR1 SEHNR, CDR2 FQNEAQ (reference sequence). For the CDR3, the DNA is TGTGCCAGCAGCCTAAATGCCGATAATTCACCCCTCCACTTT. It translates to CASSLNADNSPLHF.

The chain uses TRBV9 and TRBJ2-7, with 9 positions matching TRBD1. The V gene's germline CDR1 is SGDLS and CDR2 YYNGEE. There are 12 residues in the CDR3. V shed 4 bases and J 6 bases; nucleotides not matched to a gene: 2. The CDR3 DNA sequence: TGTGCCAGCAGCCCACAGGGGGCCGAGCAGTACTTC. Translating gives CASSPQGAEQYF.

The chain is built from TRBV9 and TRBJ2-3, with D perhaps matching TRBD2 (6 bases). The germline gives CDR1 SGDLS, CDR2 YYNGEE. This CDR3 contains 13 residues. The ends were cut back, 6 bases at V and 4 bases at J, with 12 bases in the middle. The CDR3 nucleotides read TGTGCCAGCAATCGGGAGCTCCCAGATACGCAGTATTTT. It translates to CASNRELPDTQYF. The full variable domain, completed using reference TRBV9 and TRBJ2-3, is DSGVTQTPKHLITATGQRVTLRCSPRSGDLSVYWYQQSLDQGLQFLIQYYNGEERAKGNILERFSAQQFPDLHSELNLSSLELGDSALYFCASNRELPDTQYFGPGTRLTVL.

The rearrangement uses TRBV6-5 and TRBJ1-2; 8 nucleotides match TRBD1. The V segment lost 5 bases and the J segment 3 bases; nucleotides outside the gene matches: 2. This CDR3 is 13 amino acids long. Germline CDR1 reads MNHEY; CDR2 reads SVGAGI. CDR3 in amino acids: CASSQTGDYGYTF. The CDR3 DNA is TGTGCCAGCAGTCAGACAGGGGACTATGGCTACACCTTC.

This rearrangement joins TRBV4-3 to TRBJ2-1; 7 nucleotides line up with TRBD2. The CDR3 loop spans 17 amino acids. Germline V gene data show CDR1 as LGHNA and CDR2 as YSLEER. V lost 0 bases to trimming and J lost 5 bases; unmatched junction nucleotides: 10. This CDR3 is CASSQDPLTSVHNEQFF. DNA of the CDR3: TGCGCCAGCAGCCAAGATCCCCTTACTAGCGTGCACAATGAGCAGTTCTTC.

J is TRBJ2-7 and V is TRBV4-3, with a possible D match to TRBD2 (6 bases). Germline values: CDR1 LGHNA, CDR2 YSLEER. The V and J ends lost 4 bases and 5 bases respectively, with 12 bases between them. CDR3 length: 13 amino acids. CDR3 sequence: CASSPRGGDEQYF. Written as DNA, the CDR3 is TGCGCCAGCAGCCCCCGCGGCGGGGACGAGCAGTACTTC.

The rearrangement links TRBV3-1 (or the pseudogene TRBV3-2) to TRBJ2-1, with 8 nucleotides matching TRBD2. This CDR3 has 13 amino acids. Germline V gene sequence: CDR1 LGHDT, CDR2 YNNKEL (reference sequence). V lost 4 bases to trimming and J lost 9 bases; unmatched junction nucleotides: 5. This CDR3 reads CASSLGGGPEQFF. Written as DNA, the CDR3 is TGTGCCAGCAGCCTCGGCGGGGGGCCTGAGCAGTTCTTC.

V and J are TRBV7-2 and TRBJ1-5, with D uncertain. Trimming removed 2 bases at V and 3 bases at J, with 11 bases between. Germline assignment: CDR1 SGHTA and CDR2 FQGNSA. The CDR3 covers 15 residues. The CDR3 DNA reads as TGTGCCAGCAGCTTAAGTAACAGTTTCAATCAGCCCCAGCATTTT. Protein product: CASSLSNSFNQPQHF.

V is TRBV4-2 and J is TRBJ2-2, with a possible D match to TRBD2 (5 bases). There are 16 residues in the CDR3. The germline V and J ends were trimmed by 1 base and 1 base, with 10 bases remaining between them. Germline-derived CDR1 and CDR2 are LGHNA and YNFKEQ. The CDR3 coding sequence is TGTGCCAGCAGCCAAGTATCCAGCGGGAACACCGGGGAGCTGTTTTTT. As protein: CASSQVSSGNTGELFF.

This chain connects TRBV5-4 to TRBJ2-3, with unresolved D. The CDR3 loop spans 15 amino acids. With 1 base removed from V and 0 bases from J, the gap between germline ends came to 9 bases. In germline, CDR1 is SGHNT, CDR2 YYREEE (reference sequence). This CDR3 reads CASSLNARSTDTQYF. In nucleotides, the CDR3 is TGTGCCAGCAGCTTGAATGCGAGAAGCACAGATACGCAGTATTTT.

The rearrangement links TRBV5-6 to TRBJ2-1, with D tentatively TRBD1 (6 bases). The germline V gene has CDR1 SGHDT and CDR2 YYEEEE. CDR3 length: 13 residues. V dropped 0 bases and J dropped 6 bases, with 7 bases sitting between them. CDR3 in amino acids: CASSLVQGNEQFF. CDR3 DNA sequence: TGTGCCAGCAGCTTGGTACAGGGCAATGAGCAGTTCTTC.

This chain connects TRBV5-1 to TRBJ2-7; 10 bases align to TRBD1. V lost 2 bases and J lost 5; bases outside the gene matches: 7. CDR1 is SGHRS, CDR2 YFSETQ, per germline. The CDR3 has 15 amino acids. The DNA of the CDR3 is TGCGCCAGCAGCTTTCCCGGGACAGGGGTCCACGAGCAGTACTTC. Its protein is CASSFPGTGVHEQYF.

The chain combines TRBV19 with TRBJ1-5; possible D gene TRBD1, 5 bases. Trimming removed 3 bases from V and 0 bases from J, with 15 bases in between. The CDR3 is 17 amino acids. Germline-derived CDR1 and CDR2 are LNHDA and SQIVND (reference sequence). CDR3 DNA sequence: TGTGCCAGTAGTATGCGGGGGAATCCATATAGCAATCAGCCCCAGCATTTT. This sequence encodes CASSMRGNPYSNQPQHF. The whole variable domain, remainder taken from reference TRBV19 and TRBJ1-5, is DGGITQSPKYLFRKEGQNVTLSCEQNLNHDAMYWYRQDPGQGLRLIYYSQIVNDFQKGDIAEGYSVSREKKESFPLTVTSAQKNPTAFYLCASSMRGNPYSNQPQHFGDGTRLSIL.

The chain is built from TRBV5-1 and TRBJ1-1, with TRBD1 matching over 7 bases. The CDR3 is made up of 14 amino acids. Germline CDR1 reads SGHRS; CDR2 reads YFSETQ. The trim removed 4 bases at V and 1 base at J, leaving 4 bases unmatched. DNA of the CDR3: TGCGCCAGCAGCGGAGGGACAGCGAACACTGAAGCTTTCTTT. The encoded protein is CASSGGTANTEAFF.

This clone showed up just a few times. The chain employs TRBV29-1 and TRBJ2-3; 11 bases match TRBD1. Trimming at V came to 2 bases and at J to 5 bases, leaving 6 bases not matched to a gene. CDR1 and CDR2 from the germline V gene are SQVTM and ANQGSEA. This CDR3 comprises 15 residues. The chain's CDR3 is CSVESRTGGEDTQYF. The CDR3 nucleotides read TGCAGCGTTGAATCTCGGACAGGGGGCGAAGATACGCAGTATTTT.

As to this clone: Other nucleotide sequences from this sample produce the same CDR3. This chain uses TRBV19 with TRBJ2-6, with 7 positions matching TRBD1. Per the germline V gene, CDR1 is LNHDA and CDR2 is SQIVND (reference sequence). This CDR3 spans 16 amino acids. Trimming at V came to 6 bases and at J to 3 bases, leaving 8 bases not matched to a gene. The chain's CDR3 is CASSRIQGSGANVLTF. CDR3 nucleotides: TGTGCCAGTAGCAGGATACAGGGGAGTGGGGCCAACGTCCTGACTTTC.

V usage is TRBV4-1 and J usage is TRBJ1-5; D uncertain. There are 16 residues in the CDR3. CDR1 MGHRA and CDR2 YSYEKL come from the germline V gene. V was cut by 5 bases and J by 6 bases, with 20 bases left in between. CDR3: CASSAKTGFGFQPQHF. The DNA for the CDR3 is TGCGCCAGCAGCGCAAAGACGGGGTTCGGGTTTCAGCCCCAGCATTTT.

J is TRBJ2-6 and V is TRBV6-2 or TRBV6-3; tentatively, D is TRBD1 (6 bases). Trimming removed 5 bases at V and 4 bases at J, with 18 bases between. This CDR3 is 17 amino acids long. From germline, CDR1 is MNHEY and CDR2 SVGEGT. CDR3 protein: CASSPGVVTLGANVLTF. CDR3 coding DNA: TGTGCCAGCAGTCCAGGGGTTGTTACTCTGGGGGCCAACGTCCTGACTTTC.

The J gene is TRBJ1-2, the V gene TRBV4-3, with D perhaps matching TRBD1 (6 bases). The V gene lost 7 bases and the J gene lost 6 bases, with 18 bases spanning the gap. Germline CDR1 is LGHNA and CDR2 is YSLEER. The CDR3 totals 14 residues. The CDR3 DNA reads TGCGCCAGCAACGGAGGGGGGGCCGGGGATGGCTACACCTTC. Translated, it gives CASNGGGAGDGYTF.